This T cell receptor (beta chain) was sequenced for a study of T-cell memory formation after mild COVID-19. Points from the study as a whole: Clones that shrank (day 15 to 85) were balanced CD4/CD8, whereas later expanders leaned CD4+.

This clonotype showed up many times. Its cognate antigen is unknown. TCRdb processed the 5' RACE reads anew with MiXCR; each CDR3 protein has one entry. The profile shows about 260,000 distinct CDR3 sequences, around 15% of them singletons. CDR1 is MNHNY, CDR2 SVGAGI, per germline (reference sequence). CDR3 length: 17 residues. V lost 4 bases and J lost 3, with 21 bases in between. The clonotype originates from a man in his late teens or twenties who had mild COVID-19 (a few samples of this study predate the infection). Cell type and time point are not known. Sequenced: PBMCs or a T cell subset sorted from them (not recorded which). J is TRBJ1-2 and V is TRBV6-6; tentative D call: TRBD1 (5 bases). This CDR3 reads CASSSHRDLRRDYGYTF. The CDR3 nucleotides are TGTGCCAGCAGTTCCCACCGGGACCTCAGAAGGGACTATGGCTACACCTTC.